Listed here are 27 T cell receptor beta chains from one sample, sequenced in a study of blood T cell repertoires in COVID-19. Using immunoSEQ multiplex PCR, the repertoire was profiled, and TCRdb retains in-frame clones only, with some absent. The sample carries 90,000 to 120,000 clones, 85% to 90% recorded once. Sequencing was performed on peripheral blood. All receptors come from a man aged 50-60 years with acute or convalescent COVID-19.

In its sample, this clone was seen a few times. The chain links TRBV7-9 to TRBJ1-1; D call uncertain. The length of the CDR3 is 13 residues. V was cut by 1 base and J by 1 base, with 4 bases left in between. Germline V lookup: CDR1 SEHNR, CDR2 FQNEAQ (reference sequence). The CDR3 spells CASSLGQNTEAFF. The DNA for the CDR3 is TGTGCCAGCAGCTTAGGACAGAACACTGAAGCTTTCTTT.

The chain is built from TRBV28 and TRBJ1-4; D is possibly TRBD1 (5 bases). Germline loops: CDR1 MDHEN, CDR2 SYDVKM. The CDR3 sequence is 15 residues long. Between the trimmed V and J ends, which lost 6 bases and 3 bases, there was a span of 14 bases. The CDR3 DNA reads TGTGCCAGCAGGGCCGGGGGGGGACCTAATGAAAAACTGTTTTTT. It is translated as CASRAGGGPNEKLFF.

V is TRBV9 and J is TRBJ2-5; D is possibly TRBD2 (5 bases). Germline V gives CDR1 SGDLS, CDR2 YYNGEE. The V end lost 4 bases, the J end lost 4 bases, and 8 bases lay between the germline ends. The CDR3 totals 12 residues. The CDR3 sequence is CASSPGLETQYF. CDR3 coding DNA: TGTGCCAGCAGCCCGGGGTTAGAGACCCAGTACTTC.

The chain carries TRBV9 and TRBJ2-7, with 9 nucleotides matching TRBD2. In germline, CDR1 is SGDLS, CDR2 YYNGEE. The trim removed 0 bases at V and 3 bases at J, leaving 7 bases unmatched. CDR3 length: 16 amino acids. The CDR3 nucleotides are TGTGCCAGCAGCGTAGTTACTAGCGGGCGTCTCTACGAGCAGTACTTC. It codes for CASSVVTSGRLYEQYF.

The J gene is TRBJ2-1, the V gene TRBV10-3; TRBD2 matches at 7 bases. The CDR3 runs 15 residues. Germline-derived CDR1 and CDR2 are ENHRY and SYGVKD. J gave up 6 bases and V 2 bases, and 7 bases lay outside the gene matches. CDR3 coding DNA: TGTGCCATCAGTGAGGACTCCTCGGGAGGCAATGAGCAGTTCTTC. This gives the protein CAISEDSSGGNEQFF.

As regards this clone: Different DNA sequences within this sample yield the same CDR3. V and J are TRBV28 and TRBJ2-5; TRBD2 aligns across 7 bases. The CDR3 has 12 residues. CDR1 and CDR2 (germline): MDHEN, SYDVKM. V shed 6 bases and J 4 bases; nucleotides not matched to a gene: 2. CDR3 loop: CASSWGGETQYF. The CDR3 DNA reads TGTGCCAGCAGCTGGGGGGGAGAGACCCAGTACTTC.

This clone appeared a single time. This chain joins TRBV5-1 and TRBJ2-3; no firm D call. Germline CDR1 and CDR2: SGHRS and YFSETQ. The ends were cut back, 0 bases at V and 1 base at J, with 6 bases in the middle. The CDR3 contains 14 residues. CDR3 in amino acids: CASSLVPGTDTQYF. Here the CDR3 DNA reads TGCGCCAGCAGCTTGGTCCCCGGCACAGATACGCAGTATTTT. The full variable domain, its missing parts supplied by reference TRBV5-1 and TRBJ2-3, is KAGVTQTPRYLIKTRGQQVTLSCSPISGHRSVSWYQQTPGQGLQFLFEYFSETQRNKGNFPGRFSGRQFSNSRSEMNVSTLELGDSALYLCASSLVPGTDTQYFGPGTRLTVL.

The chain employs TRBV24-1 and TRBJ2-5; 13 nucleotides align to TRBD2. This CDR3 spans 17 amino acids. Germline V gene lookup returns CDR1 KGHDR and CDR2 SFDVKD. V shed 3 bases, J shed 1 base, and the junction held 4 bases outside the gene matches. CDR3 region: CATSDPGLAGVQETQYF. CDR3 bases: TGTGCCACCAGTGATCCAGGACTAGCGGGGGTCCAAGAGACCCAGTACTTC.

The chain is built from TRBV7-9 and TRBJ1-1, with D possibly matching TRBD1 (5 bases). Trimming left V 2 bases short and J 9 bases short, with 10 bases between. Germline values: CDR1 SEHNR, CDR2 FQNEAQ (reference sequence). The CDR3 is made up of 12 amino acids. In DNA, the CDR3 is TGTGCCAGCAGCTTACCCGGGGGGAAAGCTTTCTTT. Amino acids: CASSLPGGKAFF.

J is TRBJ1-2 and V is TRBV24-1; D is unclear. Germline V gene sequence: CDR1 KGHDR, CDR2 SFDVKD. The CDR3 contains 13 residues. V was pared by 5 bases and J by 4 bases, with 10 bases between. CDR3 in amino acids: CATSVSAGYGYTF. The CDR3 DNA sequence: TGTGCCACCAGTGTTTCGGCGGGCTATGGCTACACCTTC.

V gene TRBV3-1 (or the pseudogene TRBV3-2) combines with J gene TRBJ2-3, with 7 bases fitting TRBD1. Germline CDR1 reads LGHDT; CDR2 reads YNNKEL (reference sequence). The CDR3 has 16 amino acids. Trimming removed 4 bases from V and 8 bases from J; junction bases left unmatched: 15. CDR3 sequence: CASSPSQGDHKVTQYF. CDR3 DNA sequence: TGTGCCAGCAGCCCCTCTCAGGGGGACCATAAGGTTACGCAGTATTTT.

The sample holds a few counts of this clone. In nucleotides, the CDR3 is TGTGCCAGCTCACCCCTGGGATCCGGGGGCGAGCAGTACTTC. It is translated as CASSPLGSGGEQYF. The chain joins TRBV18 to TRBJ2-7; D perhaps matches TRBD2 (6 bases). The V gene's germline CDR1 is KGHSH and CDR2 LQKENI. This CDR3 region has 14 residues. The V and J ends lost 3 bases and 6 bases respectively, with 15 bases between them. Together with reference TRBV18 and TRBJ2-7, the CDR3 gives the full variable domain: NAGVMQNPRHLVRRRGQEARLRCSPMKGHSHVYWYRQLPEEGLKFMVYLQKENIIDESGMPKERFSAEFPKEGPSILRIQQVVRGDSAAYFCASSPLGSGGEQYFGPGTRLTVT.

This sequence joins TRBV6-5 and TRBJ2-1, with D unclear. V shed 7 bases and J shed 4 bases, with 8 bases lying between them. Germline V gene data show CDR1 as MNHEY and CDR2 as SVGAGI. The CDR3 has 12 residues. For the CDR3, the DNA is TGTGCCAGCATCAGTCTGTACAATGAGCAGTTCTTC. This sequence encodes CASISLYNEQFF.

This sequence joins TRBV6-1 and TRBJ2-2; 11 nucleotides match TRBD1. Germline CDR1 is MNHNS and CDR2 is SASEGT. The V segment lost 0 bases and the J segment 4 bases; nucleotides outside the gene matches: 4. CDR3 length: 17 residues. The CDR3 DNA sequence: TGTGCCAGCAGTGAAGCGGGAGGGACAGGGGGCACCGGGGAGCTGTTTTTT. Amino acids: CASSEAGGTGGTGELFF.

The chain carries TRBV19 and TRBJ2-6, with 8 bases fitting TRBD1. V was pared by 10 bases and J by 1 base, with 6 bases of the junction left unmatched. This CDR3 spans 15 amino acids. From germline, CDR1 is LNHDA and CDR2 SQIVND (reference sequence). DNA for the CDR3: TGTGCCACCGGACAGGGAGAGTCTGGGGCCAACGTCCTGACTTTC. This encodes CATGQGESGANVLTF.

The chain links TRBV6-5 to TRBJ1-1, with no clear D. V lost 0 bases and J 1 base, leaving 6 bases between the germline ends. There are 14 residues in the CDR3. Germline values: CDR1 MNHEY, CDR2 SVGAGI. The CDR3 reads CASSYSRRNTEAFF. In nucleotides, the CDR3 is TGTGCCAGCAGTTACTCGAGGCGGAACACTGAAGCTTTCTTT.

The chain joins TRBV3-1 (or the pseudogene TRBV3-2) to TRBJ2-2; D is possibly TRBD2 (8 bases). V was trimmed by 1 base and J by 6 bases, leaving 15 bases between them. Germline V lookup: CDR1 LGHDT, CDR2 YNNKEL (reference sequence). The CDR3 extends over 16 amino acids. CDR3 sequence reads: CASSQVGRGRSGELFF. DNA of the CDR3: TGTGCCAGCAGCCAAGTCGGGAGGGGGCGATCCGGGGAGCTGTTTTTT.

The V call is TRBV10-1, the J call TRBJ1-4, with D possibly being TRBD1 (5 bases). The CDR3 totals 14 residues. Germline loops: CDR1 WNHNN, CDR2 SYGVQD (reference sequence). The CDR3 is CVWGGIATNEKLFF. The CDR3 nucleotides read TGCGTTTGGGGGGGAATTGCAACTAATGAAAAACTGTTTTTT.

CDR3 sequence reads: CASSDILAGGNIQYF. CDR3 nucleotide sequence: TGCGCCAGCAGTGACATACTAGCGGGAGGAAACATTCAGTACTTC. The chain links TRBV10-2 to TRBJ2-4; 12 bases map to TRBD2. CDR3 length equals 15 residues. Germline V gene lookup returns CDR1 WSHSY and CDR2 SAAADI. The J segment lost 6 bases and the V segment lost 3 bases, leaving 3 bases of the junction unmatched.

The rearrangement uses TRBV14 and TRBJ1-1; D is possibly TRBD1 (6 bases). The germline CDR1 and CDR2 sequences are SGHDN and FVKESK. Trimming removed 2 bases at V and 3 bases at J, with 10 bases between. This CDR3 comprises 14 residues. The CDR3, as DNA: TGTGCCAGCAGCCAACTCAGGGGATACACTGAAGCTTTCTTT. This encodes CASSQLRGYTEAFF.

This clone showed up just once. The J gene is TRBJ2-7, the V gene TRBV5-6, with D perhaps matching TRBD2 (6 bases). V lost 3 bases, J lost 9 bases, and 19 bases lay in between. The CDR3 is 14 residues long. CDR1 is SGHDT, CDR2 YYEEEE, per germline. The CDR3, as DNA: TGTGCCAGCAGCTCATCCGGGACTCCAGACGCGCAGTACTTC. This codes for CASSSSGTPDAQYF.

The V gene is TRBV5-1, the J gene TRBJ1-6; D is possibly TRBD1 (5 bases). This CDR3 is built from 16 residues. V was cut by 0 bases and J by 7 bases, with 14 bases left in between. Germline-derived CDR1 and CDR2 are SGHRS and YFSETQ. In nucleotides, the CDR3 is TGCGCCAGCAGCTTGGAAGGTGGGCGGGGGAATTCACCCCTCCACTTT. It encodes CASSLEGGRGNSPLHF.

This clone has just one count. This chain links TRBV30 with TRBJ1-3; D is ambiguous. Trimming stripped 4 bases from V and 0 bases from J, with 7 bases between. The CDR3 covers 13 residues. The germline V gene encodes CDR1 GTSNPN and CDR2 SVGIG (reference sequence). The CDR3 protein is CAWTVLSGNTIYF. CDR3 bases: TGTGCCTGGACGGTCCTCTCTGGAAACACCATATATTTT.

This chain uses TRBV14 with TRBJ2-1; 7 bases agree with TRBD2. V lost 3 bases and J lost 7; bases outside the gene matches: 3. In germline, CDR1 is SGHDN, CDR2 FVKESK. The CDR3 loop spans 13 amino acids. Here the CDR3 reads CASSHPGGNEQFF. The CDR3 DNA reads as TGTGCCAGCAGCCACCCGGGAGGAAATGAGCAGTTCTTC.

The chain recombines TRBV6-6 with TRBJ2-7, with a tentative D call TRBD1 (6 bases). There are 12 residues in the CDR3. CDR1 is MNHNY, CDR2 SVGAGI, per germline (reference sequence). V lost 7 bases, J lost 5 bases, and 12 bases lay in between. The CDR3 loop is CASNEGVHEQYF. The CDR3 bases are TGTGCCAGCAATGAGGGGGTCCACGAGCAGTACTTC.

In DNA, the CDR3 is TGTGCCAGCAGCCAAGGCCCCTTCCCAGGGGGCGAGAGCTATGGCTACACCTTC. It yields the protein CASSQGPFPGGESYGYTF. The chain employs TRBV3-1 (or the pseudogene TRBV3-2) and TRBJ1-2, with TRBD1 matching 8 bases. V gave up 1 base and J gave up 4 bases; unmatched junction bases: 14. CDR3 length: 18 residues. Germline CDR1 LGHDT, CDR2 YNNKEL (reference sequence).

The genes are TRBV7-6 and TRBJ1-1, with a possible D match to TRBD1 (5 bases). The V gene lost 3 bases and the J gene lost 7 bases, with 21 bases spanning the gap. Germline CDR1 and CDR2: SGHVS and FNYEAQ. The CDR3 is 16 residues long. CDR3 sequence reads: CASSFLLYGGGDEAFF. DNA of the CDR3: TGTGCCAGCAGCTTTCTTTTATACGGGGGGGGTGATGAAGCTTTCTTT.